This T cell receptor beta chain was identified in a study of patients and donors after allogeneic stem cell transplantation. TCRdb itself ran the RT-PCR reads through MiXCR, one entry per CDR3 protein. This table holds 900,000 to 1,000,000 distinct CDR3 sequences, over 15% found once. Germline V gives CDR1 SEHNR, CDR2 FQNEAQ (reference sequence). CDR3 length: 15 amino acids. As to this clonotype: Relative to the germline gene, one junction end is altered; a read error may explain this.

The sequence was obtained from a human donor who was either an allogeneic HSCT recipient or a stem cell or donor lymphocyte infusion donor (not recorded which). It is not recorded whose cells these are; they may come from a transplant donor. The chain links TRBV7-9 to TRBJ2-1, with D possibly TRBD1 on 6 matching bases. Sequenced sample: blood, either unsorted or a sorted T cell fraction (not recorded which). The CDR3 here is CASSLTGSLANERFF. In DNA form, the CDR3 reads TGTGCCAGCAGCCTCACAGGGTCCCTGGCCAATGAGCGGTTCTTC.